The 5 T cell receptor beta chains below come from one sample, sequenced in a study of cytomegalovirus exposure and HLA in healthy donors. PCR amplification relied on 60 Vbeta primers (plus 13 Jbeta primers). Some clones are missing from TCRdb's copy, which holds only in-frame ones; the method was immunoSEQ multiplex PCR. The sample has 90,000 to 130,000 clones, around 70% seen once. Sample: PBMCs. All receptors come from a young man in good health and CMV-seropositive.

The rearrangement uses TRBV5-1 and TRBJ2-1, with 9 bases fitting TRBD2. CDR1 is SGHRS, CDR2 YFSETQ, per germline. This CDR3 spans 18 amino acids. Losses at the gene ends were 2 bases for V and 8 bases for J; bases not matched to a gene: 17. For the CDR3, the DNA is TGCGCCAGCAGCTTAGACGGTAGCGGGGGTTACAGGTACGATGAGCAGTTCTTC. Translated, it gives CASSLDGSGGYRYDEQFF.

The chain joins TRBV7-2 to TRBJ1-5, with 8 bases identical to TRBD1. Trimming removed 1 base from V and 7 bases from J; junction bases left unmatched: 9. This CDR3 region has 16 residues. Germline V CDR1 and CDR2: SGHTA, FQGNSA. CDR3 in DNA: TGTGCCAGCAGCTTAGAGGGGACAGGCTTGCCCCAGCCCCAGCATTTT. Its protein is CASSLEGTGLPQPQHF.

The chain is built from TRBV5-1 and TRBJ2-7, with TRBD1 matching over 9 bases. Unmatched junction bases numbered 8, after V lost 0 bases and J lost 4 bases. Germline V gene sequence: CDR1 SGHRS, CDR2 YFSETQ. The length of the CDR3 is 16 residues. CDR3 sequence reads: CASSLAGTGSQYEQYF. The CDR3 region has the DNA TGCGCCAGCAGCTTGGCGGGGACAGGGAGTCAGTACGAGCAGTACTTC. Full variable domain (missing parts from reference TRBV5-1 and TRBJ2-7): KAGVTQTPRYLIKTRGQQVTLSCSPISGHRSVSWYQQTPGQGLQFLFEYFSETQRNKGNFPGRFSGRQFSNSRSEMNVSTLELGDSALYLCASSLAGTGSQYEQYFGPGTRLTVT.

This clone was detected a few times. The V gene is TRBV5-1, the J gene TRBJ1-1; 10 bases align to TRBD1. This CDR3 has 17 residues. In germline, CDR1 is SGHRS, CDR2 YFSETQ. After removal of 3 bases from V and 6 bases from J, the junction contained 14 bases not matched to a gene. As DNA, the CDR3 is TGCGCCAGCAGCTCTATGACAGGGGGCGCGGGGGGCGCTGAAGCTTTCTTT. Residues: CASSSMTGGAGGAEAFF.

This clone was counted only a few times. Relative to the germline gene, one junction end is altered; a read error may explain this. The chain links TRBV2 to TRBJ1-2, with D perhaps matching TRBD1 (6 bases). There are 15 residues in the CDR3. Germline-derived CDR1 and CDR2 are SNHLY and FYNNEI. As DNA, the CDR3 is TGTGCCAGCAGTTTGACCGGGACAAGCAGGCGTGTGGGATACTTC. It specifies CASSLTGTSRRVGYF.